Shown below are 18 T cell receptor beta chains from a single sample sequenced in a study of shared clonotypes between healthy human individuals (dated by TCRdb to about 2020). The method was the immunoSEQ multiplex PCR assay. Entries here come from immuneACCESS through TCRdb and include only in-frame sequences with V and J called. Some clones fail to appear in such tables; in the studies checked, an unresolved V gene covers under half of the shortfall, and the cause of the remainder is unknown. The sample table lists 100,000 to 130,000 clones, approximately 70% of them with a count of one. Approximately 24% of the sample is taken by the ten largest. The sample was memory CD8+ T cells sorted from blood. The cell subset or site label, read with the paper, signifies: CD45RO+ cells pooled with CCR7-negative TemRA cells. Source of these receptors: a woman in her twenties or thirties in good health.

The chain couples TRBV30 to TRBJ2-7; 11 bases fit TRBD2. The ends lost 3 bases at V and 2 bases at J; junction bases unmatched: 6. CDR1 and CDR2 from the germline V gene are GTSNPN and SVGIG (reference sequence). This CDR3 is built from 15 residues. The CDR3 loop is CAWRGGTSGTYEQYF. Written as DNA, the CDR3 is TGTGCCTGGAGGGGAGGGACTAGCGGAACCTACGAGCAGTACTTC.

This clone was observed a single time. J is TRBJ2-6 and V is TRBV11-2; D uncertain. The CDR3 loop spans 16 amino acids. Trimming pared 5 bases from V and 0 bases from J, leaving 11 bases between. Germline V gives CDR1 SGHAT, CDR2 FQNNGV. The CDR3: CASSPLGVSGANVLTF. In DNA, the CDR3 is TGTGCCAGCAGCCCCTTGGGTGTCTCTGGGGCCAACGTCCTGACTTTC.

The gene calls are TRBV5-4 and TRBJ2-5; 7 bases are a match to TRBD1. TRBJ2-7 matches the DNA end more closely, so the J call is doubtful. Germline loops: CDR1 SGHNT, CDR2 YYREEE (reference sequence). The CDR3 runs 13 residues. The CDR3 here is CASRRDSSYEQYF. The CDR3 bases are TGTGCCAGCCGACGGGACAGCTCCTACGAGCAGTACTTC.

This clone has just a few counts. The chain recombines TRBV6-5 with TRBJ2-1, with 8 bases aligning to TRBD2. The CDR3 runs to 16 residues. The V gene's germline CDR1 is MNHEY and CDR2 SVGAGI. V lost 2 bases, J lost 0 bases, and 3 bases stayed unmatched. The CDR3 nucleotides read TGTGCCAGCAGTTACAGCGGGGGAAGCTCCTACAATGAGCAGTTCTTC. It codes for CASSYSGGSSYNEQFF.

The V call is TRBV5-1, the J call TRBJ1-3, with no clear D. V shed 1 base and J shed 0 bases, with 5 bases lying between them. Germline lookup yields CDR1 SGHRS and CDR2 YFSETQ. The CDR3 loop spans 14 amino acids. Here the CDR3 reads CASSLYSSGNTIYF. DNA for the CDR3: TGCGCCAGCAGCTTGTACAGCTCTGGAAACACCATATATTTT.

The chain employs TRBV11-3 and TRBJ2-3; the match to TRBD2 covers 7 bases. V was clipped by 1 base and J by 4 bases; unmatched bases: 5. Germline V gene lookup returns CDR1 SGHNT and CDR2 YENEEA. There are 15 residues in the CDR3. The CDR3 sequence is CASSLGFAGADTQYF. DNA of the CDR3: TGTGCCAGCAGCTTAGGGTTCGCGGGAGCAGATACGCAGTATTTT.

A few counts support this clone. The V gene is TRBV9, the J gene TRBJ2-2; 7 bases are a match to TRBD2. This CDR3 contains 16 residues. The germline gives CDR1 SGDLS, CDR2 YYNGEE. The trim removed 4 bases at V and 2 bases at J, leaving 8 bases unmatched. CDR3 DNA: TGTGCCAGCAGCCGCGGACTAGTCAGTAACACCGGGGAGCTGTTTTTT. This encodes CASSRGLVSNTGELFF.

The V call is TRBV28, the J call TRBJ2-1; 9 bases line up with TRBD2. Germline V gives CDR1 MDHEN, CDR2 SYDVKM. After removal of 6 bases from V and 4 bases from J, the junction contained 4 bases not matched to a gene. CDR3 length: 14 residues. The CDR3 protein is CASRRLADYNEQFF. CDR3 coding DNA: TGTGCCAGCAGGCGACTAGCGGATTACAATGAGCAGTTCTTC. The full variable domain, its missing parts supplied by reference TRBV28 and TRBJ2-1, is DVKVTQSSRYLVKRTGEKVFLECVQDMDHENMFWYRQDPGLGLRLIYFSYDVKMKEKGDIPEGYSVSREKKERFSLILESASTNQTSMYLCASRRLADYNEQFFGPGTRLTVL.

The J gene is TRBJ2-1, the V gene TRBV30; D unclear. The CDR3 totals 13 residues. V was pared by 3 bases and J by 2 bases, with 8 bases between. Per the germline V gene, CDR1 is GTSNPN and CDR2 is SVGIG (reference sequence). CDR3 bases: TGTGCCTGGAGCCCTAGACCCTACAATGAGCAGTTCTTC. It translates to CAWSPRPYNEQFF.

The V and J genes are TRBV19 and TRBJ2-1, with TRBD2 matching over 9 bases. There are 15 residues in the CDR3. With 7 bases clipped from V and 9 bases from J, the junction kept 13 bases outside the gene matches. Germline CDR1 reads LNHDA; CDR2 reads SQIVND (reference sequence). The CDR3 region has the DNA TGTGCCAGTACCCCCGGTGGACTAGCGTCCAGTGAGCAGTTCTTC. Its protein product is CASTPGGLASSEQFF. The full variable domain, with the rest looked up from reference TRBV19 and TRBJ2-1, is DGGITQSPKYLFRKEGQNVTLSCEQNLNHDAMYWYRQDPGQGLRLIYYSQIVNDFQKGDIAEGYSVSREKKESFPLTVTSAQKNPTAFYLCASTPGGLASSEQFFGPGTRLTVL.

The chain uses TRBV18 and TRBJ1-2, with D possibly matching TRBD1 (5 bases). Germline V gene lookup returns CDR1 KGHSH and CDR2 LQKENI. V lost 2 bases and J 4 bases, leaving 8 bases between the germline ends. This CDR3 contains 13 residues. DNA for the CDR3: TGTGCCAGCTCACCAGGGGGAGCCTATGGCTACACCTTC. It is translated as CASSPGGAYGYTF.

The V gene is TRBV2, the J gene TRBJ2-7; no clear D gene. Germline CDR1 and CDR2: SNHLY and FYNNEI. The CDR3 sequence is 11 residues long. Trimming took 3 bases from V and 4 from J, leaving 4 bases between them. CDR3 sequence reads: CASSDRYEQYF. The CDR3 DNA follows: TGTGCCAGCAGTGACAGGTACGAGCAGTACTTC.

V and J are TRBV28 and TRBJ1-5, with D unclear. Trimming took off 3 bases at V and 0 bases at J, with 3 bases between the two ends. The CDR3 is 13 residues long. Germline V gene lookup returns CDR1 MDHEN and CDR2 SYDVKM. In DNA form, the CDR3 reads TGTGCCAGCAGTTTGTTTAGCAATCAGCCCCAGCATTTT. This codes for CASSLFSNQPQHF. The full variable domain, completed using reference TRBV28 and TRBJ1-5, is DVKVTQSSRYLVKRTGEKVFLECVQDMDHENMFWYRQDPGLGLRLIYFSYDVKMKEKGDIPEGYSVSREKKERFSLILESASTNQTSMYLCASSLFSNQPQHFGDGTRLSIL.

The J gene is TRBJ2-2, the V gene TRBV19, with unresolved D. Germline V CDR1 and CDR2: LNHDA, SQIVND (reference sequence). Trimming took 3 bases from V and 1 from J, leaving 6 bases between them. CDR3 size: 14 residues. CDR3 nucleotide sequence: TGTGCCAGTAGTATTTCCAGGAACACCGGGGAGCTGTTTTTT. Its translation is CASSISRNTGELFF.

V and J are TRBV4-2 and TRBJ2-7, with 9 nucleotides matching TRBD2. The V and J ends lost 0 bases and 2 bases, in that order; junction bases with no gene match: 5. The CDR3 has 16 amino acids. Per the germline V gene, CDR1 is LGHNA and CDR2 is YNFKEQ. The CDR3 DNA reads as TGTGCCAGCAGCCAAGAGACTAGCGGAAGTACCTACGAGCAGTACTTC. Protein: CASSQETSGSTYEQYF.

In its sample, this clone ranks as medium-sized (0.01 to 0.1%). The rearrangement links TRBV6-1 to TRBJ2-7; TRBD1 agrees at 8 bases. This CDR3 comprises 14 residues. Germline values: CDR1 MNHNS, CDR2 SASEGT. Trimming took 7 bases from V and 3 from J; bases not matched to a gene: 8. CDR3 sequence reads: CASKETGEVYEQYF. CDR3 bases: TGTGCCAGCAAAGAGACAGGGGAGGTCTACGAGCAGTACTTC.

The J gene is TRBJ1-5, the V gene TRBV11-3, with TRBD1 matching 8 bases. Germline values: CDR1 SGHNT, CDR2 YENEEA. Trimming cost V 5 bases and J 2 bases; bases outside gene matches: 5. This CDR3 spans 15 amino acids. This CDR3 reads CASSLTTGGNQPQHF. The CDR3 region has the DNA TGTGCCAGCAGCCTAACGACAGGGGGCAATCAGCCCCAGCATTTT. Full variable domain (rest looked up from reference TRBV11-3 and TRBJ1-5): EAGVVQSPRYKIIEKKQPVAFWCNPISGHNTLYWYLQNLGQGPELLIRYENEEAVDDSQLPKDRFSAERLKGVDSTLKIQPAELGDSAVYLCASSLTTGGNQPQHFGDGTRLSIL.

The chain recombines TRBV18 with TRBJ1-4; TRBD1 matches 7 bases. The length of the CDR3 is 16 residues. From germline, CDR1 is KGHSH and CDR2 LQKENI. The junction had 15 bases not matched to a gene; V was cut back by 6 bases and J by 8 bases. The CDR3 DNA reads TGTGCCAGCTCCCCCTTATTGACAGGGAGAGGAGAAAAACTGTTTTTT. Protein product: CASSPLLTGRGEKLFF.